This TCR beta chain was sequenced during a study of monozygotic twins with cystic fibrosis. Repertoires were generated with immunoSEQ multiplex PCR, while TCRdb's copy carries only in-frame clones and drops some. The sample has nearly 25,000 clones; around 93% are singletons. The sequence was collected from a girl aged 2-10 years with cystic fibrosis. The sequenced sample was blood.

Here the CDR3 DNA reads TGTGCCAGCAGTTTGGCCTGGGGCTACACCTTC. This codes for CASSLAWGYTF. This chain uses TRBV28 with TRBJ1-2; no clear D gene. The V gene's germline CDR1 is MDHEN and CDR2 SYDVKM. V lost 3 bases, J lost 8 bases, and 7 bases lay in between. The CDR3 length is 11 residues.